The 3 T cell receptor beta chains listed next were all sequenced from one sample in a study of T cell responses to AZD1222 COVID-19 vaccine. Produced via immunoSEQ multiplex PCR; TCRdb's table is partial and in-frame only. The data show approximately 93,000 clones, about 89% seen once. The material sequenced was peripheral blood, taken 28 days after the second AZD1222 dose. The receptors stem from an adult who received the AZD1222 COVID-19 vaccine.

This clone was observed a single time. The chain combines TRBV30 with TRBJ1-5; the D gene is possibly TRBD1 (6 bases). V was trimmed by 7 bases and J by 2 bases, leaving 12 bases between them. Germline V gives CDR1 GTSNPN, CDR2 SVGIG (reference sequence). The CDR3 is made up of 13 amino acids. In nucleotides, the CDR3 is TGTGCCTACAGGGAGTGGGGCAATCAGCCCCAGCATTTT. Protein: CAYREWGNQPQHF.

The chain employs TRBV28 and TRBJ2-7, with D perhaps TRBD2 (7 bases). This CDR3 comprises 16 residues. The germline CDR1 and CDR2 sequences are MDHEN and SYDVKM. V shed 7 bases and J shed 4 bases, with 23 bases lying between them. CDR3 bases: TGTGCCAGCATGAGTGGTTTAGGGGGGGGCGTTTACGAGCAGTACTTC. It is translated as CASMSGLGGGVYEQYF. Full variable domain (rest looked up from reference TRBV28 and TRBJ2-7): DVKVTQSSRYLVKRTGEKVFLECVQDMDHENMFWYRQDPGLGLRLIYFSYDVKMKEKGDIPEGYSVSREKKERFSLILESASTNQTSMYLCASMSGLGGGVYEQYFGPGTRLTVT.

This clone occurred a few times. This chain uses TRBV29-1 with TRBJ2-2, with TRBD1 matching 10 bases. Germline V CDR1 and CDR2: SQVTM, ANQGSEA. V trimming: 8 bases; J trimming: 3 bases; junction bases outside the gene matches: 21. This CDR3 spans 19 amino acids. DNA for the CDR3: TGCAGCCAAGACCGGAGACGGGACAGGGGTGTAGTCGACACCGGGGAGCTGTTTTTT. Residues: CSQDRRRDRGVVDTGELFF.